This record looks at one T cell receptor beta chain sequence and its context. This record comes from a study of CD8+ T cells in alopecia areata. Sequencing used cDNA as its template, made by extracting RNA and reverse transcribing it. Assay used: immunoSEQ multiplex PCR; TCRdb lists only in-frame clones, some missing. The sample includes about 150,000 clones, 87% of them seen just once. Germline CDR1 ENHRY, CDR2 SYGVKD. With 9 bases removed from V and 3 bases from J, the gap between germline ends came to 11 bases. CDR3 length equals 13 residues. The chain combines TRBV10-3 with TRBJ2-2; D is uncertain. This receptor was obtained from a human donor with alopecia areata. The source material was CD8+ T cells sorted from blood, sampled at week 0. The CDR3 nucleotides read TGTGCCATTGCTGGGTCGGACACCGGGGAGCTGTTTTTT. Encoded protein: CAIAGSDTGELFF.